Each of the 21 T cell receptor beta chains below was sequenced from the same sample in a study of shared clonotypes between healthy human individuals. The method was immunoSEQ multiplex PCR; TCRdb's version includes in-frame clones alone and lacks a portion of them. Among around 1.9 million clones listed, 85% to 95% were seen once. Selected positively for CCR7 and CD45RO-negative, naive CD8 cells excluded terminally differentiated effector memory CD45RA+ cells. The sequenced sample consisted of naive CD8+ T cells from PBMCs. All receptors derive from a man between 18 and 35 years old in good health. Some clones in this sample may be carry-over from other donors' samples.

CDR3 residues: CASSPGPPGTQYF. As DNA, the CDR3 is TGTGCCAGTAGTCCGGGACCCCCCGGGACGCAGTATTTT. The V gene is TRBV19, the J gene TRBJ2-3; possibly TRBD1 or TRBD2 for D (5 bases each). This CDR3 has 13 amino acids. Germline V gene data show CDR1 as LNHDA and CDR2 as SQIVND (reference sequence). V lost 5 bases and J lost 9, with 15 bases in between.

This sequence joins TRBV19 and TRBJ1-2; 7 positions agree with TRBD1. This CDR3 is built from 15 residues. Germline CDR1 and CDR2: LNHDA and SQIVND (reference sequence). V was pared by 5 bases and J by 4 bases, with 10 bases of the junction left unmatched. The CDR3 loop is CASSSDRVIIYGYTF. CDR3 nucleotide sequence: TGTGCCAGTAGTTCCGACAGGGTAATTATCTATGGCTACACCTTC.

The V and J genes are TRBV18 and TRBJ2-5, with D hard to call. This CDR3 spans 13 amino acids. Looked up from germline, CDR1 is KGHSH and CDR2 is LQKENI. V was pared by 2 bases and J by 5 bases, with 9 bases between. The DNA of the CDR3 is TGTGCCAGCTCACCAGGGAATTTCGAGACCCAGTACTTC. Residues: CASSPGNFETQYF.

The gene calls are TRBV5-8 and TRBJ2-5, with 8 bases lining up with TRBD1. Germline CDR1 SGHTS, CDR2 YDEGEE. With 5 bases clipped from V and 5 bases from J, the junction kept 17 bases outside the gene matches. The CDR3 has 17 amino acids. The CDR3: CASSPRGVRGLQETQYF. In DNA form, the CDR3 reads TGTGCCAGCAGTCCAAGGGGTGTCAGGGGGCTACAGGAGACCCAGTACTTC.

The chain links TRBV5-8 to TRBJ1-2; D is unclear. The germline CDR1 and CDR2 sequences are SGHTS and YDEGEE. Trimming took off 0 bases at V and 3 bases at J, with 3 bases between the two ends. This CDR3 contains 12 residues. The CDR3 sequence: CASSLGDYGYTF. The CDR3 DNA is TGTGCCAGCAGCTTGGGGGACTATGGCTACACCTTC.

This rearrangement joins TRBV4-1 to TRBJ2-7; D is perhaps TRBD2 (6 bases). Trimming stripped 1 base from V and 3 bases from J, with 19 bases between. CDR3 length equals 17 residues. Germline CDR1 and CDR2: MGHRA and YSYEKL. The CDR3, as DNA: TGCGCCAGCAGCCAAGGCGGGGACGGGAGAGCAGACTACGAGCAGTACTTC. Protein product: CASSQGGDGRADYEQYF.

This rearrangement joins TRBV5-5 to TRBJ2-5; no firm D call. Germline V CDR1 and CDR2: SGHKS, YYEKEE (reference sequence). Trimming took 4 bases from V and 5 from J, leaving 21 bases between them. The CDR3 extends over 16 amino acids. This CDR3 reads CASSGPHGARVETQYF. CDR3 DNA: TGTGCCAGCAGCGGACCACATGGCGCTCGGGTTGAGACCCAGTACTTC.

This chain joins TRBV19 and TRBJ1-1; D is perhaps TRBD1 (6 bases). Germline V CDR1 and CDR2: LNHDA, SQIVND (reference sequence). Trimming took off 2 bases at V and 6 bases at J, with 13 bases between the two ends. The CDR3 is 14 amino acids. CDR3 sequence (DNA): TGTGCCAGTAGTATAAACAGCAGGGGAGCTGAAGCTTTCTTT. This codes for CASSINSRGAEAFF.

The count of this clone is one. The V gene is TRBV9, the J gene TRBJ2-7; no clear D gene. Germline loops: CDR1 SGDLS, CDR2 YYNGEE. The length of the CDR3 is 14 residues. Trimming pared 0 bases from V and 6 bases from J, leaving 13 bases between. DNA of the CDR3: TGTGCCAGCAGCGTAGCAGCACAGTCCCCCGAGCAGTACTTC. Translating gives CASSVAAQSPEQYF.

This clone was counted once. The chain links TRBV5-4 to TRBJ1-2, with a weak D call TRBD1 (5 bases). Germline CDR1 reads SGHNT; CDR2 reads YYREEE (reference sequence). With 3 bases removed from V and 8 bases from J, the gap between germline ends came to 11 bases. This CDR3 contains 12 residues. This CDR3 is CASSSKGEGYTF. CDR3 coding DNA: TGTGCCAGCAGCTCAAAAGGGGAAGGCTACACCTTC.

The J gene is TRBJ1-4, the V gene TRBV28; no firm D call. Looked up from germline, CDR1 is MDHEN and CDR2 is SYDVKM. V was clipped by 2 bases and J by 4 bases, with 11 bases between them. The CDR3 is made up of 15 amino acids. Here the CDR3 DNA reads TGTGCCAGCAGTTTAAGTCCCCAGCTTAATGAAAAACTGTTTTTT. Amino acids: CASSLSPQLNEKLFF.

The V call is TRBV25-1, the J call TRBJ1-2; tentative D call: TRBD1 (5 bases). The V gene's germline CDR1 is MGHDK and CDR2 SYGVNS. Trimming left V 5 bases short and J 5 bases short, with 15 bases between. This CDR3 is 14 amino acids long. The CDR3 loop reads CASSWGTVPYGYTF. The CDR3 nucleotides read TGTGCCAGCAGTTGGGGGACGGTTCCTTATGGCTACACCTTC.

The chain uses TRBV27 and TRBJ2-1; 10 bases are a match to TRBD2. Germline loops: CDR1 MNHEY, CDR2 SMNVEV (reference sequence). V lost 6 bases to trimming and J lost 5 bases; unmatched junction nucleotides: 7. The CDR3 has 15 amino acids. The CDR3 sequence is CASRTLAGSNNEQFF. DNA of the CDR3: TGTGCCAGCAGAACACTAGCGGGAAGCAACAATGAGCAGTTCTTC.

The CDR3 protein is CASSIDGWGPYNEQFF. CDR3 coding DNA: TGTGCCAGTAGTATAGACGGATGGGGCCCATACAATGAGCAGTTCTTC. The gene calls are TRBV19 and TRBJ2-1; D possibly corresponds to TRBD1 (5 bases). Germline V gives CDR1 LNHDA, CDR2 SQIVND (reference sequence). V lost 0 bases and J 4 bases, leaving 13 bases between the germline ends. CDR3 length: 16 amino acids.

This chain links TRBV5-5 with TRBJ2-6, with TRBD2 as a possible D gene (5 bases). The V gene lost 0 bases and the J gene lost 0 bases, with 13 bases spanning the gap. CDR1 is SGHKS, CDR2 YYEKEE, per germline (reference sequence). The CDR3 has 18 amino acids. DNA of the CDR3: TGTGCCAGCAGCTTGGTGGGGAGTTATAGCTCTGGGGCCAACGTCCTGACTTTC. This encodes CASSLVGSYSSGANVLTF.

There are a few counts of this clone. This sequence joins TRBV10-3 and TRBJ2-7; no clear D. This CDR3 comprises 12 residues. Germline CDR1 ENHRY, CDR2 SYGVKD. Trimming cost V 3 bases and J 2 bases, with 5 bases left between them. The CDR3 bases are TGTGCCATCAGTGATAACCCCTACGAGCAGTACTTC. It translates to CAISDNPYEQYF.

V usage is TRBV13 and J usage is TRBJ2-5; D may correspond to TRBD1 or TRBD2 (6 bases each). Per the germline V gene, CDR1 is PRHDT and CDR2 is FYEKMQ (reference sequence). The germline V and J ends were trimmed by 4 bases and 0 bases, with 12 bases remaining between them. The CDR3 is made up of 15 amino acids. CDR3 nucleotide sequence: TGTGCCAGCAGCTCTAGAAGGGGGGACCAAGAGACCCAGTACTTC. The encoded protein is CASSSRRGDQETQYF. The full variable domain, in which reference TRBV13 and TRBJ2-5 provide the parts outside the CDR3, is AAGVIQSPRHLIKEKRETATLKCYPIPRHDTVYWYQQGPGQDPQFLISFYEKMQSDKGSIPDRFSAQQFSDYHSELNMSSLELGDSALYFCASSSRRGDQETQYFGPGTRLLVL.

The sample holds one count of this clone. The chain has TRBV28 and TRBJ1-4, with TRBD1 matching over 8 bases. The CDR3 has 16 residues. Trimming removed 4 bases from V and 8 bases from J; junction bases left unmatched: 12. The germline V gene encodes CDR1 MDHEN and CDR2 SYDVKM. CDR3 nucleotide sequence: TGTGCCAGCAGTTCTTCTACAGGGAGGACAGGGGAAAAACTGTTTTTT. As protein: CASSSSTGRTGEKLFF.

The chain joins TRBV6-6 to TRBJ2-7; 8 nucleotides agree with TRBD2. V was clipped by 7 bases and J by 4 bases; unmatched bases: 6. CDR1 MNHNY and CDR2 SVGAGI come from the germline V gene (reference sequence). The CDR3 runs to 13 residues. CDR3 region: CASTGGRRYEQYF. The CDR3 DNA reads TGTGCCAGCACGGGCGGGAGGAGGTACGAGCAGTACTTC.

The rearrangement uses TRBV7-9 and TRBJ2-5, with a possible D match to TRBD2 (5 bases). V was cut by 5 bases and J by 3 bases, with 16 bases left in between. The CDR3 covers 15 residues. Looked up from germline, CDR1 is SEHNR and CDR2 is FQNEAQ (reference sequence). The CDR3 loop reads CASSLPSTGKETQYF. The DNA for the CDR3 is TGTGCCAGCAGCCTTCCAAGCACCGGGAAAGAGACCCAGTACTTC.

This chain joins TRBV28 and TRBJ2-7; TRBD2 matches at 11 bases. The CDR3 has 16 residues. Trimming at V came to 7 bases and at J to 3 bases, leaving 11 bases not matched to a gene. CDR1 is MDHEN, CDR2 SYDVKM, per germline. As DNA, the CDR3 is TGTGCCAGCATAGAGGGGCTAGCGGGAGGTCTCTACGAGCAGTACTTC. Residues: CASIEGLAGGLYEQYF.